This T cell receptor (beta chain) was obtained from a study of blood T cells in healthy people across ages. Those donating, healthy Caucasian individuals from Russia, were aged roughly 6 to 90. General observations from the study: Compared with aged donors, long-lived donors showed fewer expanded clones, suggesting selection.

Per germline, CDR1 SQVTM and CDR2 ANQGSEA. Trimming cost V 7 bases and J 2 bases, with 11 bases left between them. This CDR3 comprises 12 residues. The authors ran a second PCR of roughly 6 to 11 cycles using a sample-barcoded 5' primer and a J-beta primer mix. The template-switch adaptor, which had 12 random nucleotides, put a tag on each cDNA molecule. TCRdb re-derived calls from the 5' RACE reads in MiXCR, one entry per CDR3 protein. Here the sample spans 850,000 to 1,000,000 distinct CDR3 sequences, approximately 50% being singletons. This clonotype was detected ten times or more. Its antigen is still unknown.

V usage is TRBV29-1 and J usage is TRBJ2-5, with D unresolved. The receptor's source is an older woman in good health. The sample taken for sequencing was blood. The CDR3 spells CSGKGLQETQYF. Here the CDR3 DNA reads TGCAGCGGAAAGGGTCTACAAGAGACCCAGTACTTC.